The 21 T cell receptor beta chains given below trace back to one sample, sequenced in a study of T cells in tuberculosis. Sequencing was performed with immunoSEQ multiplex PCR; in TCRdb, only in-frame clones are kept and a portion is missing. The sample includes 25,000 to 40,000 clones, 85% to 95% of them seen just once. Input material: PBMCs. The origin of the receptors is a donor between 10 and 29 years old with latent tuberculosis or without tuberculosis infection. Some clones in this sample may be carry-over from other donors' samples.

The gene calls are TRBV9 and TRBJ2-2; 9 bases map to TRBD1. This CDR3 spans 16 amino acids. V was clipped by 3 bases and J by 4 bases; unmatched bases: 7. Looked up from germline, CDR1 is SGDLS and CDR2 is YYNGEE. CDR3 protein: CASSALQGAGTGELFF. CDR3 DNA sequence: TGTGCCAGCAGCGCCCTACAGGGGGCAGGCACCGGGGAGCTGTTTTTT.

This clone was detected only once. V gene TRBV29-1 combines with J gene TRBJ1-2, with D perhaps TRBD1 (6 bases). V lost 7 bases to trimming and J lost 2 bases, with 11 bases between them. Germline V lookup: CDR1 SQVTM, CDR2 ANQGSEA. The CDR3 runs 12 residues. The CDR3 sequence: CSAQGTNYGYTF. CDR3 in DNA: TGCAGCGCTCAGGGGACGAACTATGGCTACACCTTC.

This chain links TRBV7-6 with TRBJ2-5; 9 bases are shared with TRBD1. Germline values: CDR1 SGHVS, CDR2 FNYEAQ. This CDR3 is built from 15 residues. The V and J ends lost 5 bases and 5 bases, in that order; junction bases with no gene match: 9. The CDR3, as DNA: TGTGCCAGCAGCCTAGACAGGGGGTTGATGGAGACCCAGTACTTC. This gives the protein CASSLDRGLMETQYF. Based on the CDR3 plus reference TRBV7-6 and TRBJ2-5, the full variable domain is GAGVSQSPRYKVTKRGQDVALRCDPISGHVSLYWYRQALGQGPEFLTYFNYEAQQDKSGLPNDRFSAERPEGSISTLTIQRTEQRDSAMYRCASSLDRGLMETQYFGPGTRLLVL.

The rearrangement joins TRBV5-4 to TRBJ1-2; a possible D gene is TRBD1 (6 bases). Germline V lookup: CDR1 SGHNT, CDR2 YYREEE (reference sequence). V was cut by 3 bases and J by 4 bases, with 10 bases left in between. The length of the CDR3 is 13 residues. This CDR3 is CASSSGDGYGYTF. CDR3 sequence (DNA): TGTGCCAGCAGCTCAGGGGATGGCTATGGCTACACCTTC.

This CDR3 reads CASSGIGTGSDYGYTF. The CDR3, as DNA: TGTGCCAGCAGTGGGATTGGGACAGGGTCGGACTATGGCTACACCTTC. The chain employs TRBV25-1 and TRBJ1-2, with 9 bases aligning to TRBD1. This CDR3 spans 16 amino acids. V was pared by 4 bases and J by 3 bases, with 9 bases of the junction left unmatched. Germline loops: CDR1 MGHDK, CDR2 SYGVNS.

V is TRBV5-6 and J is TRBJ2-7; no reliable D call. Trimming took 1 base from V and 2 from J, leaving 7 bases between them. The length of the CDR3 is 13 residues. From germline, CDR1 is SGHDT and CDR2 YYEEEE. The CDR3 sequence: CASSLPRAYEQYF. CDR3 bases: TGTGCCAGCAGCTTGCCTCGGGCCTACGAGCAGTACTTC.

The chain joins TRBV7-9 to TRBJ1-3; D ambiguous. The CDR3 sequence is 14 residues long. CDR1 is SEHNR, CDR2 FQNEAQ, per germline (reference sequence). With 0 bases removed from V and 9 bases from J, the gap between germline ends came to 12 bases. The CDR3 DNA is TGTGCCAGCAGCTTAGCGCCCCCTCTCGGCACCATATATTTT. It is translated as CASSLAPPLGTIYF.

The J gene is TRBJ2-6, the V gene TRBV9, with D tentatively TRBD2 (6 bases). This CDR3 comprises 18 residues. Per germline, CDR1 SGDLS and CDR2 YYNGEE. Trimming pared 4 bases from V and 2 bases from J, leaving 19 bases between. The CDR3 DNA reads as TGTGCCAGCAGCCCCAGGAGTTGGGCGGGGACTGGGGCCAACGTCCTGACTTTC. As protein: CASSPRSWAGTGANVLTF.

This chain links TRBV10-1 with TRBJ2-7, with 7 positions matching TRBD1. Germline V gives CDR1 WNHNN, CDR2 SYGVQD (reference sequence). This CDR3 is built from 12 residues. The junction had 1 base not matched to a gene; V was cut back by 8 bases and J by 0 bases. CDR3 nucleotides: TGCGCCAGCGGGGACAGCTCCTACGAGCAGTACTTC. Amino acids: CASGDSSYEQYF.

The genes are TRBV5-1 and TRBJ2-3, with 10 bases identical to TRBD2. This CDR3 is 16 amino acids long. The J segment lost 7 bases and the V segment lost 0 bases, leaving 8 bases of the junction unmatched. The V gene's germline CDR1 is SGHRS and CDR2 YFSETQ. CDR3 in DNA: TGCGCCAGCAGCTTGGAGGCTAGCGGGAGTGGTAATACGCAGTATTTT. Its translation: CASSLEASGSGNTQYF.

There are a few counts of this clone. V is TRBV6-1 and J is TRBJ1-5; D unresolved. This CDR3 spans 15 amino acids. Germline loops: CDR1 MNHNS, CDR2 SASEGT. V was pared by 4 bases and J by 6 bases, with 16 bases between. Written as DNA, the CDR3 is TGTGCCAGCAGTGCAGGCGCGGGAATGGGTCAGCCCCAGCATTTT. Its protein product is CASSAGAGMGQPQHF.

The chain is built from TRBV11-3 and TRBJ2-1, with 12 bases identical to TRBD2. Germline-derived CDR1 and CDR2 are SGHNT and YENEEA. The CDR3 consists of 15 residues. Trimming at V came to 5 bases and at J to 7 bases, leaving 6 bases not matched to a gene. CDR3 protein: CASSPGGTSGNEQFF. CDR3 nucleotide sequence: TGTGCCAGCAGCCCGGGGGGGACTAGCGGGAATGAGCAGTTCTTC.

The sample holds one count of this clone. The CDR3 loop is CASSRSGTGLYEQYF. In DNA, the CDR3 is TGTGCCAGCAGTCGCTCCGGGACAGGGCTCTACGAGCAGTACTTC. This sequence joins TRBV7-9 and TRBJ2-7; TRBD1 matches 9 bases. CDR1 is SEHNR, CDR2 FQNEAQ, per germline (reference sequence). V shed 6 bases, J shed 3 bases, and the junction held 9 bases outside the gene matches. This CDR3 comprises 15 residues.

In DNA form, the CDR3 reads TGTGCCAGCTCCGAAGGGGTGGTGAAAGAAAAACTGTTTTTT. Amino acids: CASSEGVVKEKLFF. This chain joins TRBV5-6 and TRBJ1-4; D is perhaps TRBD1 (5 bases). Between the trimmed V and J ends, which lost 7 bases and 8 bases, there was a span of 18 bases. The CDR3 has 14 residues. The germline gives CDR1 SGHDT, CDR2 YYEEEE.

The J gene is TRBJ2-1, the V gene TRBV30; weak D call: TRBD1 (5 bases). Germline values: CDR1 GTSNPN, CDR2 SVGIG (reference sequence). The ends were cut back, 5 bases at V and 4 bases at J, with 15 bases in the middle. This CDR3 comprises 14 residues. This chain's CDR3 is CAWGTGIKYNEQFF. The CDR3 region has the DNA TGTGCCTGGGGAACAGGAATCAAATACAATGAGCAGTTCTTC.

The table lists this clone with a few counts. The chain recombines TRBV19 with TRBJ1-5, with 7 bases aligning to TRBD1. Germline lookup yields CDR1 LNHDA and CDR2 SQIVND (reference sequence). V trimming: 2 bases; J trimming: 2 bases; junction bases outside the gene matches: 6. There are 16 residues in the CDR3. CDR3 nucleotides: TGTGCCAGTAGTATACGCGGACAGGCGGGCAATCAGCCCCAGCATTTT. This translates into CASSIRGQAGNQPQHF.

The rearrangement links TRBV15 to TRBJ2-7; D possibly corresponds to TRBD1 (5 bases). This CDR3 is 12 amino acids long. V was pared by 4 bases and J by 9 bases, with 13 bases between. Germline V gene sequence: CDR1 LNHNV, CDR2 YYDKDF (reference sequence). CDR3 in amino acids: CATSTRQSRQYF. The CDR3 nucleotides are TGTGCCACCAGCACCAGACAGTCCAGGCAGTACTTC.

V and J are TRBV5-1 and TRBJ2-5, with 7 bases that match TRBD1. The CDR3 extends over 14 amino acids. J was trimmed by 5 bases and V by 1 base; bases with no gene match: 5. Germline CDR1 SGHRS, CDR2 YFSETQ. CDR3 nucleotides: TGCGCCAGCAGCTTGCAGGGGGACGTTGAGACCCAGTACTTC. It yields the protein CASSLQGDVETQYF.

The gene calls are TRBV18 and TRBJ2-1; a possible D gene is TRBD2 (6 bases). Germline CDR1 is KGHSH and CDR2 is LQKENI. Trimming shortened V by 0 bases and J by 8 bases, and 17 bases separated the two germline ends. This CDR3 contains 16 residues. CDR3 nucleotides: TGTGCCAGCTCACCACCGAGGAGCGGGCCAGAACATGAGCAGTTCTTC. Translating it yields CASSPPRSGPEHEQFF.

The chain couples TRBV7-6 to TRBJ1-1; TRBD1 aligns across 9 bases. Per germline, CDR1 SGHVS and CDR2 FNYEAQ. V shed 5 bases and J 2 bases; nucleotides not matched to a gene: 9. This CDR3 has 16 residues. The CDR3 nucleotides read TGTGCCAGCAGCCAGGGACAGGGCCAGGGTAACACTGAAGCTTTCTTT. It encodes CASSQGQGQGNTEAFF.

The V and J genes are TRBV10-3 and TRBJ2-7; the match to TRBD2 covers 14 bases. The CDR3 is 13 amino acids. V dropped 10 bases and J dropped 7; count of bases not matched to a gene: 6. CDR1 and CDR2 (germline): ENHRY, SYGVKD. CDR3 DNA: TGTGCCACGACGGGACTAGCGGGAGTGGAGCAGTACTTC. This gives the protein CATTGLAGVEQYF.